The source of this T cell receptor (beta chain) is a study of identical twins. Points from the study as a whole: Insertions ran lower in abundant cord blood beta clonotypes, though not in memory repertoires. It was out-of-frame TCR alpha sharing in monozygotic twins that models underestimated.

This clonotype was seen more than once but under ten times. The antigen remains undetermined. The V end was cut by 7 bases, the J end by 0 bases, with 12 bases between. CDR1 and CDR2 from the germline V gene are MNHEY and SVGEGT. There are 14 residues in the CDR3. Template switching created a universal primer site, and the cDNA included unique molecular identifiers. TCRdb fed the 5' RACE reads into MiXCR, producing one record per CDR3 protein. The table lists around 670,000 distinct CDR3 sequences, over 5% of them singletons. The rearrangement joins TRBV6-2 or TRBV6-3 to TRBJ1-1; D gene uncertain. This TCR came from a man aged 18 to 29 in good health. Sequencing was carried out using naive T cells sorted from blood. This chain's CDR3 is CASTQILMNTEAFF. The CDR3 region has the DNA TGTGCCAGCACACAGATACTCATGAACACTGAAGCTTTCTTT.